This T cell receptor beta chain comes out of a study of shared clonotypes between healthy human individuals. Comments on this clone: Its antigen remains unknown.

Memory CD4+ cells were the fraction left after CD45RA+ naive selection. Measured with immunoSEQ multiplex PCR; TCRdb has only the in-frame clones, and not every one. The table includes around 2,000,000 clones, roughly 94% detected once. Overall study results and limits: Between a handful of donors, naive CD4 clonotypes were shared at a level of about 5.3%.

CDR3 size: 11 residues. CDR1 is MNHEY, CDR2 SVGAGI, per germline. Trimming removed 7 bases at V and 14 bases at J, with 17 bases between. This TCR came from a man between 18 and 29 years old in good health. The chain couples TRBV6-5 to TRBJ1-1, with D uncertain. Sequenced input: naive CD4+ T cells sorted from blood. Specified subset: CD45RA+ positively selected. CDR3 nucleotides: TGTGCCAGCACGTACTTTAGGGAAACATTCTTT. The encoded protein is CASTYFRETFF.